The subject of this entry is one T cell receptor beta chain. Its target is unknown. The entry originates in a study of T cell responses to AZD1222 COVID-19 vaccine. Study as a whole: Second doses at about 4 or about 12 weeks were pooled.

Study-level findings and limits: Close to half of all spike-specific TCRs reportedly target regions of the variants that are unmutated. The study found Spike-specific TCR breadth and depth rose after two AZD1222 doses. Regions 160-218 and 743-854 dominated among vaccine-associated CD4 TCRs spanning spike.

Per germline, CDR1 SGDLS and CDR2 YYNGEE. With 0 bases removed from V and 5 bases from J, the gap between germline ends came to 7 bases. There are 13 residues in the CDR3. Measured with immunoSEQ multiplex PCR; TCRdb has only the in-frame clones, and not every one. Of tens of thousands of clones listed, around 80% were seen once; the top ten hold 21%. This chain links TRBV9 with TRBJ2-3; D ambiguous. Specimen: peripheral blood, collected on day 0 of AZD1222 vaccination. The receptor was derived from an adult in good health. CDR3 sequence: CASSVGSGDTQYF. DNA for the CDR3: TGTGCCAGCAGCGTAGGATCTGGAGATACGCAGTATTTT.